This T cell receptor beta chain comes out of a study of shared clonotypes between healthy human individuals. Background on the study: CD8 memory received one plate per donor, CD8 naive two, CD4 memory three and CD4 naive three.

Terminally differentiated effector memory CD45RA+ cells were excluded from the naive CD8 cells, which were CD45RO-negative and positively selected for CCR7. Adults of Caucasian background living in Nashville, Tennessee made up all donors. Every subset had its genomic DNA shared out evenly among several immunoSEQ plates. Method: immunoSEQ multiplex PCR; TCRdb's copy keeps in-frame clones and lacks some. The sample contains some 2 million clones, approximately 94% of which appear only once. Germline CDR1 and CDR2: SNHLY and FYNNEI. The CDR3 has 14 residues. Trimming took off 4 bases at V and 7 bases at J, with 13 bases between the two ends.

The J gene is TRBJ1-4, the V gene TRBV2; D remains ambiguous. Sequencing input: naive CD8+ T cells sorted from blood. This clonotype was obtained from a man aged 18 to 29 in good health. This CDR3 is CASSAYSGTEKLFF. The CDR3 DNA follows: TGTGCCAGCAGTGCCTACAGTGGAACTGAAAAACTGTTTTTT.